This section outlines one T cell receptor (beta chain) sequence together with its context. Antigen: not known. This record comes from a study of cytomegalovirus exposure and HLA in healthy donors. General study results and limits: Most sequenced TCRs were rare (though some public TCRs occurred in many donors).

V lost 6 bases and J 9 bases, leaving 24 bases between the germline ends. Germline loops: CDR1 MNHEY, CDR2 SMNVEV (reference sequence). This CDR3 spans 17 amino acids. 13 Jbeta primers and 60 Vbeta primers were used for the PCR. Generated by immunoSEQ multiplex PCR, the TCRdb table keeps only in-frame clones and is missing some. The sample includes 160,000 or so clones, about 77% of them seen just once. The chain carries TRBV27 and TRBJ1-6; a possible D gene is TRBD1 (6 bases). Sequences were obtained from PBMCs. The TCR originated in a man aged 55 to 70 in good health and CMV-seronegative. CDR3 bases: TGTGCCAGCAGCCCGGGCGTGGGGGCGCCCCGCCGTTCACCCCTCCACTTT. It translates to CASSPGVGAPRRSPLHF.